What follows is one TCR beta chain and its context. Its antigen is unidentified. These data originate in a study of T cell responses to AZD1222 COVID-19 vaccine. Study-wide results and limits: Only 5 or 6 people who got AZD1222 tested seropositive at baseline.

CDR3 length: 14 amino acids. Timing groups of about 4 and about 12 weeks for second doses were pooled. Libraries were prepared by immunoSEQ multiplex PCR; TCRdb keeps only in-frame clonotypes and omits some of them. This sample has about 110,000 clones, with about 90% found just once. The chain carries TRBV1 and TRBJ2-4. TRBV1 is deemed a pseudogene. This clonotype originated in an adult who received the AZD1222 COVID-19 vaccine. The source material was peripheral blood, sampled 28 days after the second AZD1222 dose. In nucleotides, the CDR3 is TGCACCAGCAGCCTCAAGGGCCGGTGGGACATTCAGTACTTC. Amino acid sequence: CTSSLKGRWDIQYF.